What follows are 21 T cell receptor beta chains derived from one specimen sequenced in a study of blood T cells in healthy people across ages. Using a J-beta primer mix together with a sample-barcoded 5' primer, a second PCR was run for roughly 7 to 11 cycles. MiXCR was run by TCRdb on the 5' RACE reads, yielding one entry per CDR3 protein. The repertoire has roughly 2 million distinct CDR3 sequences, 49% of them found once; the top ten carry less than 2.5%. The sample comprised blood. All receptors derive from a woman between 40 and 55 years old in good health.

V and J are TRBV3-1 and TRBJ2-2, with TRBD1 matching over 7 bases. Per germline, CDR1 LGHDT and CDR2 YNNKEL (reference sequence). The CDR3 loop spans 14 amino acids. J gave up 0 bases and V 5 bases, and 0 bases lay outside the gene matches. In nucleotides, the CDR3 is TGTGCCAGCAGCACAGGGGCGAACACCGGGGAGCTGTTTTTT. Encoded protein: CASSTGANTGELFF.

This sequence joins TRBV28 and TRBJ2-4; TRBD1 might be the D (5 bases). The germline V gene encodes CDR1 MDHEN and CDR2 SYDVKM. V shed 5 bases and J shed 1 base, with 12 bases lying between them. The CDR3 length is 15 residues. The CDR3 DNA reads TGTGCCAGCAGTCAAACCCAGGGCGCCAAAAACATTCAGTACTTC. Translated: CASSQTQGAKNIQYF. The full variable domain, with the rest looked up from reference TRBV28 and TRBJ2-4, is DVKVTQSSRYLVKRTGEKVFLECVQDMDHENMFWYRQDPGLGLRLIYFSYDVKMKEKGDIPEGYSVSREKKERFSLILESASTNQTSMYLCASSQTQGAKNIQYFGAGTRLSVL.

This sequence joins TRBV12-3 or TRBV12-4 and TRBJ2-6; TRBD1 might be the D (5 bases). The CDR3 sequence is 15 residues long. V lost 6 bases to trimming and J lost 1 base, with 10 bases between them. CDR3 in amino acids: CASRDPGSGANVLTF. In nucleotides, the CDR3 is TGTGCCAGCAGGGACCCAGGGTCTGGGGCCAACGTCCTGACTTTC.

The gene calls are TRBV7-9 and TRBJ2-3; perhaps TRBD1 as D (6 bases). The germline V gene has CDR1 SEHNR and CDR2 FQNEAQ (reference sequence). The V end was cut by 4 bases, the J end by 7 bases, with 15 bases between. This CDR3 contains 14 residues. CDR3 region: CASSSLTGSYTQYF. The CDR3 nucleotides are TGTGCCAGCAGCTCGCTAACAGGGTCATATACGCAGTATTTT.

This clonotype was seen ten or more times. The CDR3 bases are TGTGCCAGCAGCCCGGGACAGGCTCAAGAGACCCAGTACTTC. Protein: CASSPGQAQETQYF. The chain has TRBV7-2 and TRBJ2-5, with TRBD1 matching 8 bases. With V trimmed by 5 bases and J by 2 bases, 4 bases remained unmatched. There are 14 residues in the CDR3. The germline V gene has CDR1 SGHTA and CDR2 FQGNSA.

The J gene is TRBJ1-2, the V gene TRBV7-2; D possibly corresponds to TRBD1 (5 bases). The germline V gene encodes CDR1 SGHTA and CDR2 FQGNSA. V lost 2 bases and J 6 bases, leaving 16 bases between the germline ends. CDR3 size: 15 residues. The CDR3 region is CASSLRGRIFNGYTF. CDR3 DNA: TGTGCCAGCAGCTTAAGGGGCAGGATCTTTAATGGCTACACCTTC.

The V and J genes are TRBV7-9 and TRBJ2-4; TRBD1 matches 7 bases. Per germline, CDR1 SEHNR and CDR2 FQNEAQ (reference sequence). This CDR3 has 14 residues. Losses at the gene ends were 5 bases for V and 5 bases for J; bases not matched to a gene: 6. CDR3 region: CASSPRDSENIQYF. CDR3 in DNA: TGTGCCAGCAGCCCCCGGGACAGCGAAAACATTCAGTACTTC.

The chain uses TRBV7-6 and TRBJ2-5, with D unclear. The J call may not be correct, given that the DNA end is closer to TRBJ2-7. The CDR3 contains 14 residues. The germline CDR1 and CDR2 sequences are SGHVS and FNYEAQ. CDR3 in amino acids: CASSLGPRTYEQYF. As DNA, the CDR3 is TGTGCCAGCAGCTTAGGGCCCAGAACCTACGAGCAGTACTTC.

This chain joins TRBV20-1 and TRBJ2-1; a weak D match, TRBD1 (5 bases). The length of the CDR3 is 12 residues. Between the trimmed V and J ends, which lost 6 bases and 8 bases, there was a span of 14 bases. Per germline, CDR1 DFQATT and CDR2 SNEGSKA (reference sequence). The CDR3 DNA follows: TGCAGTGCATTAGGGGTTTTCCATGAGCAGTTCTTC. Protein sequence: CSALGVFHEQFF.

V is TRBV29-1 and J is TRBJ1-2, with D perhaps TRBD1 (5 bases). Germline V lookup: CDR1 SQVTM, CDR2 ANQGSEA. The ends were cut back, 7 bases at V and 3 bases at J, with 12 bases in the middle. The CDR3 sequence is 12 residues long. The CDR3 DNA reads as TGCAGCGCCTCCGACAGCCACTATGGCTACACCTTC. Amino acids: CSASDSHYGYTF.

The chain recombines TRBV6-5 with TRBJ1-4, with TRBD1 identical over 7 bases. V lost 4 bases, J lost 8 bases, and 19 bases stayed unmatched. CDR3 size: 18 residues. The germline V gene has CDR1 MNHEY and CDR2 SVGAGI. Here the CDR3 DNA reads TGTGCCAGCAGTTCCCACGAAGGGTGGACAGGTGTATCGGAAAAACTGTTTTTT. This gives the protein CASSSHEGWTGVSEKLFF.

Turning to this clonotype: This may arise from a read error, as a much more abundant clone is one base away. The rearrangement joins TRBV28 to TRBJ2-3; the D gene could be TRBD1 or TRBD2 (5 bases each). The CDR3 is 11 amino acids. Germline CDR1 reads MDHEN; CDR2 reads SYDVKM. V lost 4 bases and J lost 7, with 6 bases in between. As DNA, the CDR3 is TGTGCCAGCAGTTGGGGGAATACGCAGTATTTT. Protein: CASSWGNTQYF.

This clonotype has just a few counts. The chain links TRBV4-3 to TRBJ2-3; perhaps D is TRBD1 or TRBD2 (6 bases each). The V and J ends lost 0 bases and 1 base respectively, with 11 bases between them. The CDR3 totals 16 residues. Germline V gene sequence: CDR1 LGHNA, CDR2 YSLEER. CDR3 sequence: CASSQDRRGRTDTQYF. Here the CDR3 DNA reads TGCGCCAGCAGCCAAGATCGTCGGGGGCGCACAGATACGCAGTATTTT.

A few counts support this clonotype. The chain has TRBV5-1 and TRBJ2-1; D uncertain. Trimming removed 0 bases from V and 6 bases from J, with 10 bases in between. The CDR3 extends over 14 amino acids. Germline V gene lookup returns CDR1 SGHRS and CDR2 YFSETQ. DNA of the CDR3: TGCGCCAGCAGCTTGGCGGTTGCTGGCAATGAGCAGTTCTTC. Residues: CASSLAVAGNEQFF.

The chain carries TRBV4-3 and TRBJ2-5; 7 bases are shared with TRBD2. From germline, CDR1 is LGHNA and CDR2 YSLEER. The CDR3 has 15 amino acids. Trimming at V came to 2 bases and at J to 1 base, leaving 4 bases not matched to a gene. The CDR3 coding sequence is TGCGCCAGCAGCCAATATGGGGAGGGCCAAGAGACCCAGTACTTC. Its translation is CASSQYGEGQETQYF.

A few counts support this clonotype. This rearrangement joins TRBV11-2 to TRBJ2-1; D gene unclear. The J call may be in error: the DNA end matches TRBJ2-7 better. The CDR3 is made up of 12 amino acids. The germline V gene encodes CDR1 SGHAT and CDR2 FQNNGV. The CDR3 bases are TGTGCCAGCAGCCCCCCCTCCTTAGAGCAGTACTTC. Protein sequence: CASSPPSLEQYF.

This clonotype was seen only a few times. CDR3 sequence: CASTEGGSGANVLTF. As DNA, the CDR3 is TGTGCCAGCACCGAAGGGGGCTCCGGGGCCAACGTCCTGACTTTC. This chain joins TRBV6-2 or TRBV6-3 and TRBJ2-6; 7 bases are a match to TRBD1. The CDR3 has 15 residues. The V segment lost 7 bases and the J segment 4 bases; nucleotides outside the gene matches: 7. Germline CDR1 reads MNHEY; CDR2 reads SVGEGT.

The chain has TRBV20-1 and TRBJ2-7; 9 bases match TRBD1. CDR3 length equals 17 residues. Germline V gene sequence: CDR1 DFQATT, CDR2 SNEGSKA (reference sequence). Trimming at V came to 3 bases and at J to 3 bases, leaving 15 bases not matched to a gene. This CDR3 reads CSARLPRGGQGVYEQYF. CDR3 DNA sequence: TGCAGTGCTAGGTTACCCCGTGGGGGACAGGGCGTCTACGAGCAGTACTTC.

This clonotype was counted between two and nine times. As DNA, the CDR3 is TGCAGCGTTGAAGGTGTGGGTCGAACAGATACGCAGTATTTT. Translating gives CSVEGVGRTDTQYF. This chain uses TRBV29-1 with TRBJ2-3; no clear D gene. The CDR3 has 14 residues. Per the germline V gene, CDR1 is SQVTM and CDR2 is ANQGSEA. The ends were cut back, 1 base at V and 3 bases at J, with 11 bases in the middle.

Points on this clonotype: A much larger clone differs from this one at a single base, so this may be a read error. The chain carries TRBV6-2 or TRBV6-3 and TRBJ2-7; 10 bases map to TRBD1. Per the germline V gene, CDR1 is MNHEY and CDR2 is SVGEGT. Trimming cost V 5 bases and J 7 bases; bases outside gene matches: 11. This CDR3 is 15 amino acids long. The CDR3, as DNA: TGTGCCAGCAGTGCCCCGGGACAGGGGTACAATGAGCAGTACTTC. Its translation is CASSAPGQGYNEQYF.

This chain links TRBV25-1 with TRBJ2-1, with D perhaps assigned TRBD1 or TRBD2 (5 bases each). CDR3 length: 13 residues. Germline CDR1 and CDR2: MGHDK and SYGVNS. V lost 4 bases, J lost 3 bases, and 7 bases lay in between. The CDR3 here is CASSGGFYNEQFF. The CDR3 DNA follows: TGTGCCAGCAGTGGGGGGTTCTACAATGAGCAGTTCTTC.